This passage covers 3 T cell receptor beta chains from one sample sequenced in a study of blood T cell repertoires in COVID-19. Data came from immunoSEQ multiplex PCR; TCRdb stores just in-frame clones and leaves some out. Of about 81,000 clones in the sample, about 89% were seen once. Sample: PBMCs or T cells enriched from blood (not recorded which). The receptors stem from a woman aged 45-65 years with acute COVID-19.

CDR3 nucleotides: TGTGCCAGCAGCTTGTCGTGGCAGGGTGGGAGGTGGGAGCAGTTCTTC. It encodes CASSLSWQGGRWEQFF. V usage is TRBV5-5 and J usage is TRBJ2-1; a weak D match, TRBD2 (6 bases). CDR1 is SGHKS, CDR2 YYEKEE, per germline (reference sequence). V gave up 1 base and J gave up 10 bases, with 21 bases separating them. This CDR3 has 16 amino acids.

The chain is built from TRBV7-2 and TRBJ2-3, with 9 nucleotides matching TRBD2. This CDR3 region has 18 residues. V lost 0 bases and J lost 1; bases outside the gene matches: 8. CDR1 is SGHTA, CDR2 FQGNSA, per germline. In nucleotides, the CDR3 is TGTGCCAGCAGCTTAGCCTGGATAGCGGGAGAGGGCACAGATACGCAGTATTTT. This gives the protein CASSLAWIAGEGTDTQYF.

The chain couples TRBV5-1 to TRBJ1-1, with D possibly TRBD1 on 6 matching bases. Trimming left V 4 bases short and J 1 base short, with 11 bases between. This CDR3 has 14 residues. The germline V gene encodes CDR1 SGHRS and CDR2 YFSETQ. The CDR3 region has the DNA TGCGCCAGCAGCCAGTCGGACAGGAACACTGAAGCTTTCTTT. Amino acids: CASSQSDRNTEAFF.